This T cell receptor beta chain was sequenced during a study of Ad26.COV2.S vaccination and SARS-CoV-2 variants. Across the whole study: Ad26.COV2.S was injected intramuscularly once or twice, 56 days apart.

Treatment defined: roughly 18 received Ad26.COV2.S at low or high dose, single or two shots; 5 received placebo; per-sample allocation not given. Sampling happened 63 days after the first vaccine or placebo injection. The individual, an adult aged 18-55 years, was a donor in Boston. It was Wuhan-strain SARS-CoV-2 spike that the Ad26 vaccine vector expressed. The CDR3 covers 17 residues. With 3 bases removed from V and 5 bases from J, the gap between germline ends came to 22 bases. CDR1 is SNHLY and CDR2 is FYNNEI in the germline V gene. In the case of this clone: Its antigen is still unknown.

Produced via immunoSEQ multiplex PCR; TCRdb's table is partial and in-frame only. This sample has around 380,000 clones, with 70% to 90% found just once. Whole-study findings and limits: Possible underestimation of total T cell responses by the TCR breadth and depth analyses was noted.

The V and J genes are TRBV2 and TRBJ2-5; tentatively, D is TRBD1 or TRBD2 (5 bases each). Sequencing was performed on peripheral blood, taken in a trial of Ad26.COV2.S vaccine versus placebo. The sequence was obtained from a person between 18 and 59 years old who received the Ad26.COV2.S COVID-19 vaccine or a placebo. The CDR3 DNA follows: TGTGCCAGCAGTGACCTTAGCGAAGGGGTAGCGAGGGAGACCCAGTACTTC. Translation: CASSDLSEGVARETQYF.